This T cell receptor beta chain was profiled in a study of CD8+ T cells in alopecia areata. Overall study context: Treated patients were dosed with oral tofacitinib, taking 5 to 10 mg twice daily.

Regarding this clone: The antigen is undetermined.

CDR1 and CDR2 from the germline V gene are LGHNA and YNFKEQ. The CDR3 has 16 amino acids. Trimming cost V 4 bases and J 5 bases; bases outside gene matches: 8. RNA was extracted and reverse transcribed into cDNA as the sequencing template. Profiled with immunoSEQ multiplex PCR; TCRdb holds only in-frame clones, not every one. The sample gives about 200,000 clones, 35% to 40% of which show up once; just under 0.5% is in the top ten. The study's findings and limits: Among patients, TCR sharing was less clear than in mice, a difference possibly due in part to HLA diversity in the patient population. The study found tofacitinib significantly decreased scalp clonality and expanded CD8+ clones among the top 100.

Noted treatment: oral pan-JAK inhibitor, 5-10 mg twice daily. Patients with alopecia areata provided lesional scalp punch biopsies as well as peripheral blood. The chain combines TRBV4-2 with TRBJ2-1, with TRBD2 matching 10 bases. This receptor was obtained from a human donor with alopecia areata. Sequences were derived from CD4+ T cells sorted from blood, sampled at approximately week 30, from a patient treated with tofacitinib. The CDR3 region is CASSPSGGGFHNEQFF. The CDR3 DNA is TGTGCCAGCAGCCCAAGCGGGGGGGGCTTTCACAATGAGCAGTTCTTC.